This TCR beta chain appears in the sequencing data of a study of T cell changes during pregnancy in multiple sclerosis. Germline trimming cut 11 bases from V and 6 bases from J; bases unmatched to any gene: 21. The germline CDR1 and CDR2 sequences are ENHRY and SYGVKD. CDR3 length: 16 amino acids. Method: immunoSEQ multiplex PCR; TCRdb's copy keeps in-frame clones and lacks some. The data show 45,000 to 60,000 clones, about 91% seen once. The chain combines TRBV10-3 with TRBJ2-7, with 8 bases fitting TRBD1. The sample was peripheral blood, taken after pregnancy. The clonotype was recovered from a female donor in good health, enrolled as a control in a pregnancy study. This chain's CDR3 is CAVGPGQVNGLGEQYF. Written as DNA, the CDR3 is TGTGCCGTCGGACCGGGACAGGTGAACGGGCTGGGCGAGCAGTACTTC.